This section outlines one T cell receptor (beta chain) sequence together with its context. Its target is not known. The source of the sample is a study of CD8+CD57+ T cells in acquired aplastic anemia. Looking at the study overall: Sorted cells (CD4+ and CD8+) yielded DNA amounts that averaged around 3.1 ug. Overall study results and limits: Almost 30 shared CD8+ CDR3s appeared highly expressed within patients' immunodominant clones.

Those patients picked for sequencing had displayed CD8+CD57+ cell expansion on flow cytometry. All patients had severe acquired aplastic anemia. Trimming left V 9 bases short and J 1 base short, with 11 bases between. The CDR3 has 13 amino acids. Germline assignment: CDR1 SNHLY and CDR2 FYNNEI. TCR beta VDJ and CDR3 profiling used genomic DNA as template. TCRdb re-called the reads with MiXCR, one entry per CDR3 protein. Of 270,000 or so distinct CDR3 sequences in the sample, about 80% were seen once. The material sequenced was sorted CD4+, CD8+, or CD8+CD57+ T cells (not recorded which) from PBMCs. The chain uses TRBV2 and TRBJ2-3, with D possibly being TRBD1 (5 bases). The TCR was taken from a human donor with aplastic anemia. CDR3 loop: CARGEEGTDTQYF. In nucleotides, the CDR3 is TGTGCCAGAGGGGAAGAGGGCACAGATACGCAGTATTTT.